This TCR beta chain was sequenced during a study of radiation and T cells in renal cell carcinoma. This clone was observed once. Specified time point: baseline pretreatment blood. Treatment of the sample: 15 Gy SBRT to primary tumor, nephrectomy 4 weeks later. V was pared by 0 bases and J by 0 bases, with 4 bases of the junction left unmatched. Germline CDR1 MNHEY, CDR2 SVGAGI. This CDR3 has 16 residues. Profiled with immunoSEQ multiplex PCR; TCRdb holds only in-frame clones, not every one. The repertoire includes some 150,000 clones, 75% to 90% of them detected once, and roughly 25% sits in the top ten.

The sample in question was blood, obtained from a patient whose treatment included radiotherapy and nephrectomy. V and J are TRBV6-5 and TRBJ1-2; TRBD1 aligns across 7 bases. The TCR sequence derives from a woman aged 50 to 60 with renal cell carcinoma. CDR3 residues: CASSYSTGEANYGYTF. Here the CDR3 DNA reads TGTGCCAGCAGTTACTCAACAGGGGAAGCTAACTATGGCTACACCTTC.